The T cell receptor beta chain under discussion was sequenced for a study of blood T cell repertoires in COVID-19. Study details: Acute-phase and convalescent COVID-19 samples originated in the United States, Italy and Spain. The cDNA or gDNA used as material had been derived from T cells, B-cell-depleted T cells, or PBMCs.

CDR1 MNHEY and CDR2 SVGAGI come from the germline V gene. Trimming left V 5 bases short and J 4 bases short, with 17 bases between. This CDR3 has 15 amino acids. In the authors' methods: Reference gene primer amplification yielded estimated nucleated cell counts. Repertoires were generated with immunoSEQ multiplex PCR, while TCRdb's copy carries only in-frame clones and drops some. The V and J calls and clone size are taken from that table; D and trimming were inferred from the DNA. The sample records over 350,000 clones, more than 80% being singletons. The source is a woman aged 25 to 39 with active or convalescent COVID-19. The rearrangement uses TRBV6-5 and TRBJ2-5, with D perhaps matching TRBD2 (5 bases). The sample taken for sequencing was peripheral blood. The CDR3 nucleotides are TGTGCCAGCAGTCCAATCGGTGCCCGGGGAGAGACCCAGTACTTC. Its translation is CASSPIGARGETQYF.